One and the same sample provided the 4 T cell receptor beta chains below, sequenced in a study of shared clonotypes between healthy human individuals. Assay used: immunoSEQ multiplex PCR; TCRdb lists only in-frame clones, some missing. The table has about 480,000 clones, 79% seen once; the top ten hold over 10%. Sequenced input: PBMCs. The receptors were sampled from a middle-aged woman in good health. Some clones in this sample may be carry-over from other donors' samples.

Concerning this clone: Its ends do not fully match the called genes, so a read error is possible. The rearrangement links TRBV7-8 to TRBJ1-2; 7 bases agree with TRBD1. Germline CDR1 is SGHVS and CDR2 is FQNEAQ. The CDR3 spans 16 residues. CDR3 protein: CASTLVGGQANYGYTF. The DNA for the CDR3 is TGTGCCAGCACCTTAGTGGGAGGACAGGCTAACTATGGCTACACCTTC. Drawing the rest from reference TRBV7-8 and TRBJ1-2, the complete variable domain is GAGVSQSPRYKVAKRGQDVALRCDPISGHVSLFWYQQALGQGPEFLTYFQNEAQLDKSGLPSDRFFAERPEGSVSTLKIQRTQQEDSAVYLCASTLVGGQANYGYTFGSGTRLTVV.

This chain links TRBV7-2 with TRBJ2-3; tentatively, D is TRBD1 (6 bases). Germline values: CDR1 SGHTA, CDR2 FQGNSA. The CDR3 has 14 amino acids. V dropped 2 bases and J dropped 5 bases, with 11 bases sitting between them. This CDR3 reads CASSLSPGEDTQYF. The CDR3 region has the DNA TGTGCCAGCAGCTTATCGCCAGGGGAAGATACGCAGTATTTT.

The gene calls are TRBV27 and TRBJ1-4, with 12 bases lining up with TRBD1. The length of the CDR3 is 19 residues. The J segment lost 4 bases and the V segment lost 1 base, leaving 10 bases of the junction unmatched. Germline-derived CDR1 and CDR2 are MNHEY and SMNVEV (reference sequence). CDR3 in DNA: TGTGCCAGCAGTTTATTACCCCCGGGACAGGGGGCAAGTAATGAAAAACTGTTTTTT. It translates to CASSLLPPGQGASNEKLFF.

The chain is built from TRBV28 and TRBJ1-2; unclear D gene. CDR1 is MDHEN and CDR2 is SYDVKM in the germline V gene. Trimming removed 11 bases at V and 0 bases at J, with 10 bases between. The CDR3 consists of 12 residues. Written as DNA, the CDR3 is TGTGCCGTCAGAAGGGCTAACTATGGCTACACCTTC. It encodes CAVRRANYGYTF.